Following are 14 T cell receptor beta chains from one sample sequenced in a study of blood T cells in healthy people across ages. Primers used in a second PCR of about 6 to 11 cycles were a sample-barcoded 5' primer and a J-beta primer mix. TCRdb re-analysed the 5' RACE reads in MiXCR, keeping a single row per CDR3 protein. The table has approximately 360,000 distinct CDR3 sequences, roughly half seen once. The specimen was blood. The origin of the receptors is a man aged 55 to 70 in good health.

This clonotype was found a few times. CDR3 coding DNA: TGCAGCGTAGCGGGAAACGGCAGAGAGACCCAGTACTTC. As protein: CSVAGNGRETQYF. This chain connects TRBV20-1 to TRBJ2-5, with 8 bases lining up with TRBD2. Per germline, CDR1 DFQATT and CDR2 SNEGSKA (reference sequence). The CDR3 is 13 residues long.

The chain uses TRBV20-1 and TRBJ1-5; D is perhaps TRBD1 (5 bases). The CDR3 is made up of 12 amino acids. Germline-derived CDR1 and CDR2 are DFQATT and SNEGSKA (reference sequence). V lost 6 bases and J 6 bases, leaving 12 bases between the germline ends. CDR3 loop: CSAAGGSQPQHF. The CDR3 DNA reads TGCAGTGCAGCGGGGGGGAGTCAGCCCCAGCATTTT.

The V and J genes are TRBV28 and TRBJ2-5, with D hard to call. The CDR3 loop spans 13 amino acids. Trimming took off 5 bases at V and 5 bases at J, with 12 bases between the two ends. Germline lookup yields CDR1 MDHEN and CDR2 SYDVKM. Here the CDR3 reads CASSPLSVETQYF. CDR3 DNA: TGTGCCAGCAGTCCCCTCAGCGTCGAGACCCAGTACTTC.

This chain connects TRBV4-1 to TRBJ2-3; D possibly corresponds to TRBD1 (5 bases). Trimming removed 4 bases at V and 2 bases at J, with 19 bases between. The CDR3 consists of 17 residues. Looked up from germline, CDR1 is MGHRA and CDR2 is YSYEKL. This CDR3 reads CASSPLPQGRNTDTQYF. Here the CDR3 DNA reads TGCGCCAGCAGCCCCCTTCCTCAGGGTAGAAACACAGATACGCAGTATTTT.

The chain's CDR3 is CASSSGEWAQYF. The CDR3 bases are TGTGCCAGCAGCTCGGGGGAGTGGGCGCAGTATTTT. This chain uses TRBV7-9 with TRBJ2-3; weak D call: TRBD2 (6 bases). Germline loops: CDR1 SEHNR, CDR2 FQNEAQ (reference sequence). This CDR3 has 12 amino acids. V was clipped by 4 bases and J by 10 bases, with 12 bases between them.

This chain joins TRBV6-1 and TRBJ2-5, with 10 bases matching TRBD2. The J call is uncertain, as TRBJ2-7 better fits the DNA end. The CDR3 has 14 residues. In germline, CDR1 is MNHNS, CDR2 SASEGT. CDR3 nucleotide sequence: TGTGCCAGCAGTGGAAGCGGGAGGGCCCACGAGCAGTACTTC. Its translation: CASSGSGRAHEQYF.

The chain has TRBV29-1 and TRBJ2-5, with D possibly being TRBD1 (6 bases). Between the trimmed V and J ends, which lost 1 base and 11 bases, there was a span of 17 bases. Germline V gene data show CDR1 as SQVTM and CDR2 as ANQGSEA. CDR3 length: 13 amino acids. The CDR3 sequence is CSVEGRGGNEQYF. The CDR3 DNA reads as TGCAGCGTTGAAGGCAGGGGTGGCAATGAGCAGTACTTC.

The chain links TRBV20-1 to TRBJ2-7; D is possibly TRBD2 (6 bases). The CDR3 runs to 13 residues. Germline V gene data show CDR1 as DFQATT and CDR2 as SNEGSKA (reference sequence). Between the trimmed V and J ends, which lost 4 bases and 1 base, there was a span of 11 bases. CDR3 region: CSANPAGSYEQYF. For the CDR3, the DNA is TGCAGTGCTAATCCCGCGGGATCCTACGAGCAGTACTTC.

This sequence joins TRBV28 and TRBJ2-7; the D is unclear. The germline V gene encodes CDR1 MDHEN and CDR2 SYDVKM. The germline V and J ends were trimmed by 2 bases and 1 base, with 12 bases remaining between them. The length of the CDR3 is 15 residues. The CDR3 loop is CASSLPRRVSYEQYF. CDR3 in DNA: TGTGCCAGCAGTTTACCGAGACGGGTTTCCTACGAGCAGTACTTC.

This clonotype was picked up a small number of times. The CDR3 is CSATAGETKEQYF. The CDR3 DNA is TGCAGTGCTACCGCAGGCGAGACCAAGGAGCAGTACTTC. The J gene is TRBJ2-5, the V gene TRBV20-1; no reliable D call. V shed 4 bases and J shed 11 bases, with 20 bases lying between them. This CDR3 spans 13 amino acids. CDR1 is DFQATT, CDR2 SNEGSKA, per germline (reference sequence).

V gene TRBV6-2 or TRBV6-3 combines with J gene TRBJ2-7, with 7 bases that match TRBD1. Looked up from germline, CDR1 is MNHEY and CDR2 is SVGEGT. With 8 bases clipped from V and 3 bases from J, the junction kept 10 bases outside the gene matches. CDR3 size: 14 residues. CDR3: CASGKSGTDYEQYF. CDR3 coding DNA: TGTGCCAGCGGCAAATCGGGGACAGACTACGAGCAGTACTTC.

The gene calls are TRBV3-1 and TRBJ2-1; maybe TRBD1 (6 bases). V lost 1 base and J lost 7, with 26 bases in between. Germline-derived CDR1 and CDR2 are LGHDT and YNNKEL (reference sequence). The CDR3 covers 19 residues. DNA of the CDR3: TGTGCCAGCAGCCAAGCCTTTTCCTGGACAGACGCCCGTGGGAATGAGCAGTTCTTC. This sequence encodes CASSQAFSWTDARGNEQFF.

The rearrangement links TRBV6-2 or TRBV6-3 to TRBJ2-4; TRBD1 matches 10 bases. After removal of 5 bases from V and 13 bases from J, the junction contained 8 bases not matched to a gene. CDR3 length equals 13 residues. Germline loops: CDR1 MNHEY, CDR2 SVGEGT. The CDR3 DNA sequence: TGTGCCAGCAGTGCCGACAGGGGGCTCCTACAGTACTTC. Its protein is CASSADRGLLQYF.

The chain uses TRBV5-1 and TRBJ1-1; the D gene is possibly TRBD1 (6 bases). V was cut by 4 bases and J by 0 bases, with 10 bases left in between. Germline CDR1 SGHRS, CDR2 YFSETQ. The CDR3 covers 14 residues. The CDR3 DNA reads as TGCGCCAGCAGCGGGGGACAACTGAACACTGAAGCTTTCTTT. Amino acid sequence: CASSGGQLNTEAFF. The variable domain in full, completed from reference TRBV5-1 and TRBJ1-1, reads KAGVTQTPRYLIKTRGQQVTLSCSPISGHRSVSWYQQTPGQGLQFLFEYFSETQRNKGNFPGRFSGRQFSNSRSEMNVSTLELGDSALYLCASSGGQLNTEAFFGQGTRLTVV.